Listed here are 21 T cell receptor beta chains from one sample, sequenced in a study of shared clonotypes between healthy human individuals. Here immunoSEQ multiplex PCR was the method, and the copy in TCRdb shows in-frame clones only, minus some. The data contain roughly 700,000 clones, 74% of them seen just once; the ten biggest clones take up roughly 1.7%. Sample: memory CD4+ T cells sorted from blood. Sample subset: CD45RA-negative fraction. These receptors came from a woman in her 30s in good health.

As for this clone: Other DNA sequences within the sample encode an identical CDR3. The chain couples TRBV5-1 to TRBJ2-7, with D possibly being TRBD1 or TRBD2 (5 bases each). This CDR3 has 12 residues. V was shortened by 5 bases and J by 2 bases, with 8 bases between the two germline ends. Germline values: CDR1 SGHRS, CDR2 YFSETQ. CDR3 bases: TGCGCCAGCAGGGGGGAGACCTACGAGCAGTACTTC. Its translation is CASRGETYEQYF.

The chain links TRBV21-1 to TRBJ2-1; the D call in the table, TRBD1, was not verified against the DNA. TRBV21-1 is a documented pseudogene. This CDR3 comprises 19 residues. The CDR3 here is CASSKKSIRLTRVYNEQFF. The CDR3 coding sequence is TGTGCCAGCAGCAAGAAAAGTATAAGACTCACCAGGGTATACAATGAGCAGTTCTTC.

V and J are TRBV19 and TRBJ1-4, with D maybe TRBD1 (6 bases). CDR3 size: 14 residues. Germline CDR1 reads LNHDA; CDR2 reads SQIVND (reference sequence). Trimming left V 7 bases short and J 8 bases short, with 17 bases between. The CDR3 sequence is CASTIGGMDEKLFF. As DNA, the CDR3 is TGTGCCAGTACGATAGGGGGAATGGACGAAAAACTGTTTTTT.

A few counts support this clone. V is TRBV4-1 and J is TRBJ1-5; possible D gene TRBD1, 5 bases. This CDR3 contains 13 residues. V lost 4 bases and J 4 bases, leaving 8 bases between the germline ends. CDR1 is MGHRA, CDR2 YSYEKL, per germline. CDR3 protein: CASSLDRNQPQHF. CDR3 nucleotides: TGCGCCAGCAGCCTCGACAGAAATCAGCCCCAGCATTTT.

This clone was recorded many times. The V call is TRBV10-2, the J call TRBJ2-7; D not resolved. Germline-derived CDR1 and CDR2 are WSHSY and SAAADI. This CDR3 spans 13 amino acids. V gave up 7 bases and J gave up 2 bases, with 12 bases separating them. CDR3 in DNA: TGCGCCAGCACGGCTACCTCAACCTACGAGCAGTACTTC. This encodes CASTATSTYEQYF.

This sequence joins TRBV18 and TRBJ2-5, with a possible D match to TRBD2 (6 bases). Per germline, CDR1 KGHSH and CDR2 LQKENI. The length of the CDR3 is 15 residues. V dropped 5 bases and J dropped 1 base, with 14 bases sitting between them. The DNA for the CDR3 is TGTGCCAGCTCAGAGCGGGCTAGGGCCCAAGAGACCCAGTACTTC. It is translated as CASSERARAQETQYF.

The genes are TRBV25-1 and TRBJ1-3, with a tentative D call TRBD1 (5 bases). The V end lost 3 bases, the J end lost 1 base, and 10 bases lay between the germline ends. Germline V gene lookup returns CDR1 MGHDK and CDR2 SYGVNS. The CDR3 is 15 amino acids. CDR3 nucleotide sequence: TGTGCCAGCAGTGATTTAACAGGATCTGGAAACACCATATATTTT. Translating gives CASSDLTGSGNTIYF.

The chain combines TRBV5-1 with TRBJ2-7; D is unclear. Germline V gene sequence: CDR1 SGHRS, CDR2 YFSETQ. The V gene lost 3 bases and the J gene lost 3 bases, with 10 bases spanning the gap. This CDR3 has 13 residues. The CDR3, as DNA: TGCGCCAGCAGCTCAAGGAAGGTCTACGAGCAGTACTTC. Translating it yields CASSSRKVYEQYF.

The chain combines TRBV30 with TRBJ1-2; no firm D call. This CDR3 spans 12 amino acids. Germline CDR1 and CDR2: GTSNPN and SVGIG (reference sequence). V lost 1 base, J lost 3 bases, and 6 bases lay in between. CDR3 bases: TGTGCCTGGAGTGGGTCCGACTATGGCTACACCTTC. It specifies CAWSGSDYGYTF.

Notes on this clone: Other nucleotide sequences from this sample produce the same CDR3. V usage is TRBV11-2 and J usage is TRBJ1-1; perhaps TRBD1 as D (6 bases). CDR1 SGHAT and CDR2 FQNNGV come from the germline V gene. This CDR3 is 14 amino acids long. The V end was cut by 5 bases, the J end by 0 bases, with 10 bases between. The CDR3 nucleotides are TGTGCCAGCAGCCTCGGACAGTTGAACACTGAAGCTTTCTTT. This codes for CASSLGQLNTEAFF.

The V call is TRBV6-1, the J call TRBJ2-7, with D maybe TRBD1 (5 bases). Germline values: CDR1 MNHNS, CDR2 SASEGT. The CDR3 spans 15 residues. V was clipped by 6 bases and J by 3 bases, with 18 bases between them. In DNA, the CDR3 is TGTGCCAGCAGGCCACAGGTAGGCGGCGGCTACGAGCAGTACTTC. Translating gives CASRPQVGGGYEQYF.

In its sample, this clone was seen many times. The chain joins TRBV29-1 to TRBJ1-2; TRBD1 agrees at 7 bases. Germline V lookup: CDR1 SQVTM, CDR2 ANQGSEA. With V trimmed by 7 bases and J by 3 bases, 23 bases remained unmatched. This CDR3 has 18 amino acids. This chain's CDR3 is CSAGVIRGAPDGHYGYTF. The CDR3, as DNA: TGCAGCGCCGGGGTCATCAGGGGGGCACCCGATGGCCACTATGGCTACACCTTC.

V gene TRBV2 combines with J gene TRBJ2-7; TRBD2 matches at 10 bases. J gave up 0 bases and V 3 bases, and 2 bases lay outside the gene matches. Germline CDR1 SNHLY, CDR2 FYNNEI. The CDR3 contains 15 residues. This chain's CDR3 is CASSDWTSGSYEQYF. The CDR3 nucleotides are TGTGCCAGCAGTGACTGGACTAGCGGCTCCTACGAGCAGTACTTC.

The V and J genes are TRBV6-4 and TRBJ1-5; 9 bases agree with TRBD1. The CDR3 has 18 amino acids. Trimming took 6 bases from V and 2 from J; bases not matched to a gene: 14. Germline V gene sequence: CDR1 MRHNA, CDR2 SNTAGT. The CDR3 DNA is TGTGCCAGCAGGGGGGACAGGGAATACAGTTCGGGCAATCAGCCCCAGCATTTT. The encoded protein is CASRGDREYSSGNQPQHF.

The V and J genes are TRBV29-1 and TRBJ1-1; D is undetermined. Germline values: CDR1 SQVTM, CDR2 ANQGSEA. Trimming removed 5 bases from V and 0 bases from J, with 10 bases in between. This CDR3 has 13 amino acids. CDR3 sequence: CSVLDILNTEAFF. The CDR3 coding sequence is TGCAGCGTTCTCGACATATTGAACACTGAAGCTTTCTTT.

The rearrangement uses TRBV9 and TRBJ2-1; TRBD2 agrees at 8 bases. With V trimmed by 0 bases and J by 2 bases, 7 bases remained unmatched. Germline CDR1 reads SGDLS; CDR2 reads YYNGEE. This CDR3 comprises 17 residues. Here the CDR3 reads CASSVGVSGTPYNEQFF. CDR3 in DNA: TGTGCCAGCAGCGTAGGAGTTAGCGGGACCCCCTACAATGAGCAGTTCTTC.

This clone was found a few times. V and J are TRBV7-7 and TRBJ1-1; D is unresolved. Germline CDR1 SSHAT, CDR2 FNYEAQ (reference sequence). Deletions cut 0 bases from V and 5 bases from J, with 7 bases between. The CDR3 runs to 13 residues. DNA of the CDR3: TGTGCCAGCAGCTTAGCCCCAGGTACTGAAGCTTTCTTT. Translating gives CASSLAPGTEAFF.

The chain uses TRBV27 and TRBJ2-7; 10 bases line up with TRBD1. Per germline, CDR1 MNHEY and CDR2 SMNVEV (reference sequence). This CDR3 has 14 residues. With V trimmed by 6 bases and J by 2 bases, 4 bases remained unmatched. In DNA, the CDR3 is TGTGCCAGCAGCAAGACAGGGGGCACCTACGAGCAGTACTTC. Its protein is CASSKTGGTYEQYF.

The chain is built from TRBV7-9 and TRBJ1-3; D may be TRBD1 (5 bases). V was cut by 2 bases and J by 4 bases, with 18 bases left in between. This CDR3 is 17 amino acids long. CDR1 SEHNR and CDR2 FQNEAQ come from the germline V gene (reference sequence). CDR3 residues: CASSLTQDGTGGNTIYF. CDR3 coding DNA: TGTGCCAGCAGCTTAACCCAGGACGGGACGGGGGGAAACACCATATATTTT.

V usage is TRBV28 and J usage is TRBJ1-2, with a tentative D call TRBD1 (6 bases). The germline V and J ends were trimmed by 5 bases and 8 bases, with 30 bases remaining between them. The germline V gene has CDR1 MDHEN and CDR2 SYDVKM. The CDR3 sequence is 18 residues long. CDR3 DNA: TGTGCCAGCAGTATAGGGGGTGTTGGGCAGGCTGCGAGAGGGGGCTACACCTTC. Amino acids: CASSIGGVGQAARGGYTF.

The V and J genes are TRBV5-4 and TRBJ1-4, with a weak D call TRBD1 (5 bases). The germline CDR1 and CDR2 sequences are SGHNT and YYREEE (reference sequence). V lost 3 bases to trimming and J lost 7 bases, with 10 bases between them. The CDR3 length is 13 residues. The CDR3 nucleotides read TGTGCCAGCAGCTCGGCTGGGGGTGAAAAACTGTTTTTT. It translates to CASSSAGGEKLFF.